The clone carrying this T cell receptor beta chain was detected ten times or more. Antigen unknown. The data stem from a study of breast tumors, draining lymph nodes, adjacent tissues. Study findings and constraints: Tumor and nontumor repertoires were significantly more similar in luminal-like than in basal-like breast cancer.

V lost 4 bases to trimming and J lost 6 bases; unmatched junction nucleotides: 7. CDR1 is KGHSH and CDR2 is LQKENI in the germline V gene. The CDR3 loop spans 15 amino acids. The lymph nodes were axillary draining lymph nodes from breast cancer patients. TCRdb independently ran MiXCR on the multiplex PCR reads; one entry per CDR3 protein. This table has fewer than 250,000 distinct CDR3 sequences, about 34% appearing once. The TCR was taken from a female donor with breast cancer. Some clones in this sample may be carry-over from other donors' samples. This chain connects TRBV18 to TRBJ1-5; 9 nucleotides match TRBD1. The material sequenced was axillary lymph node tissue. CDR3 DNA sequence: TGTGCCAGCTCACTCACCGGGGACAGGGCTCAGCCCCAGCATTTT. Translated: CASSLTGDRAQPQHF.